This T cell receptor (beta chain) originates from a study of regulatory dendritic cells for organ transplantation. For the study at large: Regulatory dendritic cells were monocyte-derived, receiving vitamin D3 on days 0 and 4 and IL-10 on day 4. Study-level results: Resting memory CD8+ T cells held the most alloreactive clonotypes. Alloreactive memory CD8+ T cell pools varied considerably between individuals.

Allogeneic regulatory or mature dendritic cells were co-cultured for roughly five days with CFSE-labeled sorted T cells at 1:10. TCRdb keeps only in-frame clones here, not all; method: immunoSEQ multiplex PCR. The sample has about 4,400 clones, about 76% seen once. The V gene's germline CDR1 is SGHTA and CDR2 FQGNSA. Trimming took off 2 bases at V and 4 bases at J, with 8 bases between the two ends. This CDR3 has 14 amino acids. Regarding this clone: The antigen is undetermined.

Sequences were obtained from memory CD8+ T cells from blood cultured with dendritic cells. The subset: CD45RO+ memory T cells. The source of this sequence is a human donor in good health. The chain carries TRBV7-2 and TRBJ2-2; weak D call: TRBD2 (5 bases). The CDR3 DNA reads as TGTGCCAGCAGCTTATTTGGGAGCACCGGGGAGCTGTTTTTT. This gives the protein CASSLFGSTGELFF.